The entry that follows covers one TCR beta chain sequence. Its antigen is unidentified. The record originates from a study of post-analysis software for immune sequencing data. At the level of the study: Disease trajectories encompassed relapsing-remitting, secondary progressive and progressive-relapsing multiple sclerosis. Study observations and caveats: Roughly five TRBV segments occurring more often in patients than controls included TRBV5-6, TRBV5-1 and TRBV20-1.

Included in the TCR beta cDNA libraries were unique molecular identifiers. TCRdb re-derived calls from the PCR reads in MiXCR, one entry per CDR3 protein. The table has approximately 400,000 distinct CDR3 sequences, roughly 30% seen once; the top ten hold 13%. The CDR3 totals 17 residues. The V segment lost 2 bases and the J segment 7 bases; nucleotides outside the gene matches: 10. Germline V lookup: CDR1 MDHEN, CDR2 SYDVKM. Sample: blood. The rearrangement links TRBV28 to TRBJ2-7; 14 nucleotides match TRBD2. This TCR derives from a girl aged 5-17 years with multiple sclerosis. CDR3 region: CASSLPPGLAGVGEQYF. In nucleotides, the CDR3 is TGTGCCAGCAGTTTACCTCCGGGACTAGCGGGGGTAGGTGAGCAGTACTTC. The full variable domain, in which reference TRBV28 and TRBJ2-7 provide the parts outside the CDR3, is DVKVTQSSRYLVKRTGEKVFLECVQDMDHENMFWYRQDPGLGLRLIYFSYDVKMKEKGDIPEGYSVSREKKERFSLILESASTNQTSMYLCASSLPPGLAGVGEQYFGPGTRLTVT.